This entry describes one T cell receptor (beta chain). What it binds is not known. This entry belongs to a study of shared clonotypes between healthy human individuals. The method was immunoSEQ multiplex PCR; TCRdb's version includes in-frame clones alone and lacks a portion of them. This table holds 2.5 million or so clones, just over 90% found once. Notes on the study in general: In contrast to clonotypes shared by all four donors, non-shared clonotypes had lower generation probabilities.

Deletions cut 7 bases from V and 11 bases from J, with 18 bases between. The CDR3 is made up of 13 amino acids. Germline V gene data show CDR1 as MDHEN and CDR2 as SYDVKM. The source of this sequence is a young man in good health. This rearrangement joins TRBV28 to TRBJ2-4, with no clear D. Sequencing was done on a sample of naive CD4+ T cells sorted from blood. Specified subset: CD45RA+ positively selected. The CDR3 DNA is TGTGCCAGCACCCAGGCCGCACTTCGCGTTCAGTACTTC. This sequence encodes CASTQAALRVQYF.